This TCR beta chain was identified in a study of blood T cell repertoires in COVID-19. Study-level background: T cells, B-cell-depleted T cells, or PBMCs provided the cDNA or gDNA that served as material.

This clone has just a few counts. Original processing notes: Estimation of nucleated cell counts was performed using reference gene primer amplification. Repertoires were generated with immunoSEQ multiplex PCR, while TCRdb's copy carries only in-frame clones and drops some. The DNA gave D and trimming, while V, J and clone size come from that table. Among around 140,000 clones, 80% to 90% were seen once, and the ten largest hold 10%. This CDR3 is built from 11 residues. Germline CDR1 and CDR2: DFQATT and SNEGSKA (reference sequence). The V end lost 3 bases, the J end lost 4 bases, and 7 bases lay between the germline ends.

Input material: peripheral blood. V is TRBV20-1 and J is TRBJ2-7; unclear D gene. The TCR comes from a man between 60 and 70 years old with active or convalescent COVID-19. The CDR3 loop reads CSASPLYEQYF. The CDR3 DNA sequence: TGCAGTGCTAGCCCTTTATACGAGCAGTACTTC.